The clone carrying this T cell receptor (beta chain) showed up many times. Antigen unknown. The data were taken from a study of T cells in Graves' hyperthyroidism and ophthalmopathy. The overall study: Blood was drawn when the patient was first diagnosed and still untreated.

Study results and caveats: Ophthalmopathy, as predicted by the model, came a median approximately 6.5 months after the prediction. Most thyroid-expanded clonotypes above 0.001 were also found in blood.

Trimming removed 3 bases at V and 2 bases at J, with 3 bases between. The CDR3 covers 12 residues. Germline assignment: CDR1 KGHDR and CDR2 SFDVKD. The CDR3 regions of TCR beta were amplified from RNA transcripts. TCR CDR3 underwent first-round RT-PCR with the HTBI primer set. Via MiXCR, TCRdb re-called the multiplex PCR reads, giving one row per CDR3 protein. The sample contains 250,000 to 300,000 distinct CDR3 sequences, roughly an eighth of which appear only once. The chain combines TRBV24-1 with TRBJ1-1; D ambiguous. The sample taken for sequencing was blood. This TCR came from a woman aged 40 to 50 with Graves' hyperthyroidism. For the CDR3, the DNA is TGTGCCACCAGTGATAGCAACACTGAAGCTTTCTTT. It translates to CATSDSNTEAFF.